This entry describes one T cell receptor (beta chain). The table came from immunoSEQ multiplex PCR; TCRdb's copy has only in-frame clones and leaves some out. The profile shows under 30,000 clones, approximately 79% of them singletons. This entry belongs to a study of control samples from healthy donors and cancer patients. V was pared by 0 bases and J by 4 bases, with 12 bases of the junction left unmatched. The CDR3 runs to 17 residues. Germline loops: CDR1 PRHDT, CDR2 FYEKMQ (reference sequence). The TCR was taken from a man aged 60-69 years with head and neck cancer. The sequenced sample was PBMCs. V is TRBV13 and J is TRBJ2-7; TRBD1 matches 7 bases. The CDR3 DNA reads TGTGCCAGCAGCTTAGGTCAGAACAGGGGCTTCGGGTACGAGCAGTACTTC. It is translated as CASSLGQNRGFGYEQYF.